This paragraph covers one TCR beta chain sequence. Unsorted whole blood supplied the RNA, and germline DNA was extracted too. Enrolled patients were chronically infected with HBV and treatment-naive. This record comes from a study of tumor-infiltrating lymphocytes in primary liver carcinoma. Across the whole study: Surgeons treated the primary liver carcinoma of the patients by surgical resection. The yield of productive TCRbeta reads per sample was roughly 3.5 to 7.5 million and was similar across tissue types.

A primer matching the constant region was used to make TCR beta cDNA from approximately 500 ng of total RNA. It was through three nested multiplex PCR rounds of slightly modified ARM-PCR that TCR beta libraries arose. TCRdb ran MiXCR on the multiplex PCR reads and lists one entry per CDR3 protein. The table includes 250,000 to 350,000 distinct CDR3 sequences, 58% detected once. This TCR came from a woman aged 25 to 39 with primary liver carcinoma and hepatitis B virus infection. The specimen sequenced was peripheral blood.

CDR3 sequence reads: CASSFQGFGYTF. In DNA form, the CDR3 reads TGTGCCAGCAGTTTTCAAGGGTTTGGCTACACCTTC. The chain is built from TRBV28 and TRBJ1-2; D unresolved. The germline V and J ends were trimmed by 3 bases and 7 bases, with 9 bases remaining between them. Germline V gene sequence: CDR1 MDHEN, CDR2 SYDVKM. The CDR3 spans 12 residues.